This T cell receptor (beta chain) derives from a study of blood T cell repertoires in COVID-19. Study overall: T cells, B-cell-depleted T cells, or PBMCs supplied cDNA or gDNA.

Methods used by the authors: Scientists estimated how many nucleated cells there were by amplifying reference gene primers. The protocol was immunoSEQ multiplex PCR, while the TCRdb copy is restricted to in-frame clones and leaves out a portion. V, J and clone size derive from that table, while D and trimming were established from the DNA sequence. The sample contains about 15,000 clones, around 73% of which appear only once. This clone came up once. The CDR3 consists of 14 residues. Germline V CDR1 and CDR2: SGHTA, FQGNSA. The ends lost 5 bases at V and 11 bases at J; junction bases unmatched: 11. The sample taken for sequencing was peripheral blood. This clonotype was sampled from a man between 65 and 85 years old with acute or convalescent COVID-19. The rearrangement uses TRBV7-2 and TRBJ1-1; TRBD1 matches 10 bases. CDR3 bases: TGTGCCAGCAGCCCAACTCGACAGGGGGCGCGTGCTTTCTTT. The encoded protein is CASSPTRQGARAFF.